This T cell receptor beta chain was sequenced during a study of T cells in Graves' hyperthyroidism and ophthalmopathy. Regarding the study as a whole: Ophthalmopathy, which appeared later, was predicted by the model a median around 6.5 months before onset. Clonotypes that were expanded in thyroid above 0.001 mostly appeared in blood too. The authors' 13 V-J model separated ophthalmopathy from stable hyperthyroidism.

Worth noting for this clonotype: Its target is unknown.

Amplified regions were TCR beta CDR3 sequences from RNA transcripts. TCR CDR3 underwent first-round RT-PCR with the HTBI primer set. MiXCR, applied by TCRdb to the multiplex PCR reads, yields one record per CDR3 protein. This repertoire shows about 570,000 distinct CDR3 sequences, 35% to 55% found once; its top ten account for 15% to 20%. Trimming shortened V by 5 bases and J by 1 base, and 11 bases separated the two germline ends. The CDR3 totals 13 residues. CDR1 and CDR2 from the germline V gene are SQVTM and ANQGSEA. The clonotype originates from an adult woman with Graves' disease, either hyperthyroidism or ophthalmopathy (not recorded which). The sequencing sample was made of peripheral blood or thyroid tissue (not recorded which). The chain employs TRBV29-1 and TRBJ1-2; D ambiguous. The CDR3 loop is CSVIPPSNYGYTF. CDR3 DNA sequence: TGCAGCGTTATTCCTCCAAGTAACTATGGCTACACCTTC. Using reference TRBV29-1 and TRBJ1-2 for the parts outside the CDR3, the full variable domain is SAVISQKPSRDICQRGTSLTIQCQVDSQVTMMFWYRQQPGQSLTLIATANQGSEATYESGFVIDKFPISRPNLTFSTLTVSNMSPEDSSIYLCSVIPPSNYGYTFGSGTRLTVV.